A selection of T cell receptor beta chains follows, all from one sample in a study of beta chain features in type 1 diabetes. Sequencing was performed with immunoSEQ multiplex PCR; in TCRdb, only in-frame clones are kept and a portion is missing. The data show 500,000 to 850,000 clones, around 15% seen once. Source material: naive CD4+ T cells from blood. These TCRs come from a man aged 18 to 29 with type 1 diabetes. CDR3s leave out the opening cysteine and the closing phenylalanine or tryptophan. D genes are given only for firm matches.

TRBV5-4	TRBD2	TRBJ2-2	ASRSGTSGTGELF
TRBV18	TRBD1	TRBJ2-7	ASSPIGQGEHEQY
TRBV7-2	NA	TRBJ1-2	ASSLAVYGYT
TRBV9	NA	TRBJ2-5	ASSVGLAPVEETQY
TRBV4-3	NA	TRBJ2-3	ASSVETGVVTQY
TRBV18	TRBD2	TRBJ2-3	ASSPLAGPADTQY
TRBV7-2	NA	TRBJ2-7	ASSLERAYEQY
TRBV19	NA	TRBJ1-1	ASSPVAGNTEAF
TRBV6-5	TRBD2	TRBJ2-7	ASRRAGVRNEQY
TRBV7-2	NA	TRBJ1-3	ASSPSADHSGNTIY
TRBV2	NA	TRBJ2-2	ASSEVGLNTGELF
TRBV5-4	TRBD2	TRBJ2-5	ASSLKSGGIEETQY
TRBV23-1	NA	TRBJ2-7	ASAYRDGKDTEQY